The source of this T cell receptor beta chain is a study of cytomegalovirus exposure and HLA in healthy donors. With respect to this clone: The antigen is undetermined.

Notes on the study in general: Most of the CMV-associated TCR beta chains (in a later analysis) appeared to be HLA-restricted. Several of the most significant clusters appeared, in a later analysis, to be linked to common viral pathogens.

The primer mix had 60 Vbeta and 13 Jbeta primers. Clones were read by immunoSEQ multiplex PCR, and TCRdb kept only the in-frame ones, dropping some. Of approximately 170,000 clones in the sample, approximately 78% were seen once. CDR1 MNHNS and CDR2 SASEGT come from the germline V gene. The V gene end was trimmed by 2 bases and the J gene end by 6 bases; junction bases not matched to a gene: 4. This CDR3 contains 13 residues. The sample consisted of PBMCs. This chain joins TRBV6-1 and TRBJ2-7, with 7 bases lining up with TRBD1. The receptor's source is a woman aged 18-30 years in good health and CMV-seronegative. The CDR3: CASSEKAGGEQYF. CDR3 DNA: TGTGCCAGCAGTGAAAAGGCAGGGGGCGAGCAGTACTTC.